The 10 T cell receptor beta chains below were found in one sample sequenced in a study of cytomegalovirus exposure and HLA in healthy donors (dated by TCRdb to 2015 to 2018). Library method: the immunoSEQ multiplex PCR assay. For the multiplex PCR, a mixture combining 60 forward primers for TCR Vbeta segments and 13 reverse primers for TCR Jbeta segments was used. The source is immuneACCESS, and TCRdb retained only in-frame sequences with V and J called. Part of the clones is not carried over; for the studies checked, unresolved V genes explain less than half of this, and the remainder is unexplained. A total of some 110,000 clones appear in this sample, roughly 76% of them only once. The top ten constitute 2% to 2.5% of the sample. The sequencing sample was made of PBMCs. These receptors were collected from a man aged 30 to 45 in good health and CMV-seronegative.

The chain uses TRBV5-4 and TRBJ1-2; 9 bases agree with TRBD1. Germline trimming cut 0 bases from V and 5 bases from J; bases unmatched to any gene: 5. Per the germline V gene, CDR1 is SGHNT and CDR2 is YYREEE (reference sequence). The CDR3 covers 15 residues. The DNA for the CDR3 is TGTGCCAGCAGCTTGGCCCCCGGGACAGGGTATGGCTACACCTTC. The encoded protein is CASSLAPGTGYGYTF. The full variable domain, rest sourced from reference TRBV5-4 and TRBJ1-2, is ETGVTQSPTHLIKTRGQQVTLRCSSQSGHNTVSWYQQALGQGPQFIFQYYREEENGRGNFPPRFSGLQFPNYSSELNVNALELDDSALYLCASSLAPGTGYGYTFGSGTRLTVV.

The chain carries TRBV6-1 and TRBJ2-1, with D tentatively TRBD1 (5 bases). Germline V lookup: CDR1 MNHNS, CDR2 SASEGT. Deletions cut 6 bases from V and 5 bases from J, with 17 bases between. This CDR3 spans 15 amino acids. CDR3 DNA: TGTGCCAGCAGCCTGCAAAGCAGGGCGGACAATGAGCAGTTCTTC. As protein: CASSLQSRADNEQFF.

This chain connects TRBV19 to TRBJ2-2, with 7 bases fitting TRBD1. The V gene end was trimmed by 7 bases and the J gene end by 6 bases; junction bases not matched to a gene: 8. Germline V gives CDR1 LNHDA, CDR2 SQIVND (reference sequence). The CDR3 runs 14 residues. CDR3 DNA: TGTGCCAGTAAGCGACAGGGATTCTCCGGGGAGCTGTTTTTT. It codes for CASKRQGFSGELFF.

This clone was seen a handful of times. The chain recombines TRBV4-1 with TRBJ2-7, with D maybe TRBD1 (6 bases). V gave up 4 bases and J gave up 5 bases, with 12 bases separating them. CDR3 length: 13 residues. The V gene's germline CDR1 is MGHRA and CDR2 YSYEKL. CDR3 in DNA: TGCGCCAGCAGCCTTTCAGGGGCCCACGAGCAGTACTTC. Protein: CASSLSGAHEQYF.

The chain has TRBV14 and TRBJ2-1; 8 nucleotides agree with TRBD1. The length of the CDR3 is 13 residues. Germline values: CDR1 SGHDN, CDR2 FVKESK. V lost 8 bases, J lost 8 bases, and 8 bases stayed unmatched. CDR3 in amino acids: CASGHRGADEQFF. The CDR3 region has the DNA TGTGCCAGCGGTCACAGGGGGGCTGATGAGCAGTTCTTC. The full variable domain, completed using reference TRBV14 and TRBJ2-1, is EAGVTQFPSHSVIEKGQTVTLRCDPISGHDNLYWYRRVMGKEIKFLLHFVKESKQDESGMPNNRFLAERTGGTYSTLKVQPAELEDSGVYFCASGHRGADEQFFGPGTRLTVL.

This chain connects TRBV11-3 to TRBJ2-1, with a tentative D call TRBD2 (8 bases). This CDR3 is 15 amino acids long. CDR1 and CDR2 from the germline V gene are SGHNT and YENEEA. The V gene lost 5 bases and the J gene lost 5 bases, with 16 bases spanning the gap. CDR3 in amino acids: CASSPGGRGDNEQFF. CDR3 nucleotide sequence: TGTGCCAGCAGCCCAGGGGGGCGGGGGGACAATGAGCAGTTCTTC.

Here the CDR3 reads CASSGPGHPSYEQYF. The CDR3, as DNA: TGTGCCAGCAGTGGCCCGGGACACCCATCCTACGAGCAGTACTTC. J is TRBJ2-5 and V is TRBV6-5, with TRBD1 as a possible D gene (6 bases). The end of the DNA is better explained by TRBJ2-7, so the J call may be wrong. This CDR3 has 15 amino acids. Germline CDR1 MNHEY, CDR2 SVGAGI.

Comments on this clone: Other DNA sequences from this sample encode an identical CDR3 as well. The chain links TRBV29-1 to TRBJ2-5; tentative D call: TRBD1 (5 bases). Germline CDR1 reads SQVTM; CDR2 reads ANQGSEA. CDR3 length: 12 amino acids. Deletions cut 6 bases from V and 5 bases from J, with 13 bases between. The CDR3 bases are TGCAGCGTCGTTAGGGGTCAGGAGACCCAGTACTTC. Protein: CSVVRGQETQYF.

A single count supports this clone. CDR3 coding DNA: TGTGCCAGCAGATCGACAGGGACCAACGAGCAGTACTTC. As protein: CASRSTGTNEQYF. The rearrangement joins TRBV6-1 to TRBJ2-7; the match to TRBD1 covers 7 bases. The CDR3 totals 13 residues. J lost 5 bases, V lost 6 bases, and 7 bases had no gene match. Germline V gene sequence: CDR1 MNHNS, CDR2 SASEGT.

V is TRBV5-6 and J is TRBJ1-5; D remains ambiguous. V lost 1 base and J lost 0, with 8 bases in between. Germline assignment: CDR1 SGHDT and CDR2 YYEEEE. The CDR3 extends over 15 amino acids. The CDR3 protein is CASSLQLNSNQPQHF. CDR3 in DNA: TGTGCCAGCAGCTTGCAACTGAATAGCAATCAGCCCCAGCATTTT.